The 5 T cell receptor beta chains below all came from one sample that was sequenced in a study of blood T cell repertoires in COVID-19. Clones were read by immunoSEQ multiplex PCR, and TCRdb kept only the in-frame ones, dropping some. The table lists under 150,000 clones, 84% of them singletons. Source material: peripheral blood. These receptors were obtained from a woman aged 60-75 years with acute or convalescent COVID-19.

The chain combines TRBV7-6 with TRBJ2-1, with TRBD2 matching 10 bases. The CDR3 has 17 amino acids. The V segment lost 5 bases and the J segment 8 bases; nucleotides outside the gene matches: 15. CDR1 and CDR2 from the germline V gene are SGHVS and FNYEAQ. CDR3 sequence (DNA): TGTGCCAGCAGCCATGGACTAGCGGCCCCCACGGACGATGAGCAGTTCTTC. Its protein is CASSHGLAAPTDDEQFF.

The chain couples TRBV4-1 to TRBJ1-5; D gene uncertain. The CDR3 has 14 amino acids. V was cut by 1 base and J by 4 bases, with 8 bases left in between. CDR1 is MGHRA, CDR2 YSYEKL, per germline. DNA of the CDR3: TGCGCCAGCAGCCAAGCATCCAGAAATCAGCCCCAGCATTTT. It specifies CASSQASRNQPQHF.

The chain employs TRBV10-1 and TRBJ1-2; D might be TRBD1 (6 bases). Trimming left V 8 bases short and J 8 bases short, with 18 bases between. In germline, CDR1 is WNHNN, CDR2 SYGVQD (reference sequence). CDR3 size: 13 residues. CDR3 bases: TGCGCCAGCTCAGAGACGGGGGGCGAGGGCTACACCTTC. Its protein is CASSETGGEGYTF.

The chain carries TRBV28 and TRBJ1-5, with D perhaps matching TRBD1 (5 bases). Trimming pared 10 bases from V and 5 bases from J, leaving 12 bases between. The CDR3 spans 12 residues. The germline V gene encodes CDR1 MDHEN and CDR2 SYDVKM. The CDR3 DNA reads as TGTGCCATAGCGGGGGTGGATCAGCCCCAGCATTTT. This gives the protein CAIAGVDQPQHF. Full variable domain (missing parts from reference TRBV28 and TRBJ1-5): DVKVTQSSRYLVKRTGEKVFLECVQDMDHENMFWYRQDPGLGLRLIYFSYDVKMKEKGDIPEGYSVSREKKERFSLILESASTNQTSMYLCAIAGVDQPQHFGDGTRLSIL.

This clone was counted between two and nine times. This chain connects TRBV28 to TRBJ1-3; 10 bases line up with TRBD1. The J segment lost 5 bases and the V segment lost 5 bases, leaving 6 bases of the junction unmatched. The CDR3 spans 15 residues. Germline V CDR1 and CDR2: MDHEN, SYDVKM. CDR3 DNA sequence: TGTGCCAGCAGTCTCCCGACAGGGGGCAGAAACACCATATATTTT. Protein: CASSLPTGGRNTIYF.